The entry below gives a single T cell receptor beta chain sequence along with its context. What it binds is not known. Amplification used 52 TRBV primers and 13 TRBJ primers. The protocol was immunoSEQ multiplex PCR, while the TCRdb copy is restricted to in-frame clones and leaves out a portion. Counted here are 30,000 to 40,000 clones, 93% occurring once; the ten biggest clones make up 0.9% to 1%. This sample stems from a study of regulatory T cells. Study-wide results and caveats: In CD3G-deficient patients, conventional CD4+ T cells were enriched for hydrophobic CDR3 residues at positions 6 and 7.

CD4+ cells were sorted into CD25-high CD127-low regulatory cells and CD25-low CD127-high conventional cells. The CDR3 runs 16 residues. Trimming stripped 2 bases from V and 6 bases from J, with 17 bases between. Germline V gene lookup returns CDR1 SGHRS and CDR2 YFSETQ. The chain has TRBV5-1 and TRBJ2-2, with TRBD2 as a possible D gene (6 bases). The sequence was collected from a child aged 2 to 10 with CD3G deficiency. Sequencing was carried out using conventional CD4+ T cells sorted from blood. For the CDR3, the DNA is TGCGCCAGCAGCTTACGCGGGATCGGGACCGCCGGGGAGCTGTTTTTT. Translated, it gives CASSLRGIGTAGELFF.